This TCR beta chain was recovered during a study of blood T cell repertoires in COVID-19. Overall study: Samples of COVID-19 (acute and convalescent) were obtained from the United States, Italy and Spain. T cells, B-cell-depleted T cells, or PBMCs supplied cDNA or gDNA.

The data were produced by immunoSEQ multiplex PCR, yet TCRdb's version contains in-frame clones alone and is incomplete. The table shows 150,000 to 200,000 clones, with about 80% occurring only once. This clone was observed a few times. Germline lookup yields CDR1 MNHEY and CDR2 SVGAGI. V was clipped by 2 bases and J by 0 bases; unmatched bases: 1. The CDR3 extends over 16 amino acids. Material for sequencing was peripheral blood. This TCR came from a human donor in a cohort sampled during active COVID-19. The V and J genes are TRBV6-5 and TRBJ1-6; 7 nucleotides match TRBD1. The CDR3, as DNA: TGTGCCAGCAGTTACCGGGACAGCTCCTATAATTCACCCCTCCACTTT. Translation: CASSYRDSSYNSPLHF.